This TCR beta chain was recovered during a study of OX40 agonist ivuxolimab in advanced cancers. Overall study results and limits: The authors did not determine the antigen specificity of the expanded peripheral T cells.

Points on this clone: Its matching antigen is unknown.

Data came from immunoSEQ multiplex PCR; TCRdb stores just in-frame clones and leaves some out. Of under 75,000 clones in the sample, roughly 84% are singletons; the top ten hold roughly 0.8%. The CDR3 runs 15 residues. The ends lost 1 base at V and 4 bases at J; junction bases unmatched: 6. Germline CDR1 and CDR2: LGHNA and YNFKEQ. This TCR came from an adult with an advanced solid tumor such as melanoma, head and neck, liver or kidney cancer. The material was CD4+ or CD8+ T cells sorted from blood, obtained in a trial of the OX40 agonist ivuxolimab. The chain employs TRBV4-2 and TRBJ1-2; 7 positions agree with TRBD1. CDR3 sequence reads: CASSQGPGGGYGYTF. The DNA of the CDR3 is TGTGCCAGCAGCCAAGGTCCAGGGGGGGGCTATGGCTACACCTTC.